The sequence of this T cell receptor beta chain was determined in a study of T cell responses to AZD1222 COVID-19 vaccine. Across the study: Some second doses came at about 4 weeks and others at about 12 weeks; these were pooled. Study results and limitations: Reports indicate that nearly half of spike-specific TCRs are directed at unmutated variant regions. Recipients of AZD1222 seropositive at baseline numbered only 5 to 7. Among vaccine-associated CD4 TCRs, coverage spanned spike, with dominance at 160-218 and 743-854.

In the case of this clone: Its antigen is unidentified.

The data were produced by immunoSEQ multiplex PCR, yet TCRdb's version contains in-frame clones alone and is incomplete. The table lists roughly 180,000 clones, 90% of them singletons. The CDR3 sequence is 15 residues long. The V and J ends lost 0 bases and 0 bases respectively, with 8 bases between them. The germline V gene encodes CDR1 MNHEY and CDR2 SMNVEV (reference sequence). The material was peripheral blood, obtained on day 0 of AZD1222 vaccination. The J gene is TRBJ1-1, the V gene TRBV27; D not resolved. The sequence derives from an adult in good health. CDR3 DNA sequence: TGTGCCAGCAGTTTATCTGCTGGGTTGAACACTGAAGCTTTCTTT. It encodes CASSLSAGLNTEAFF.